This passage covers 15 T cell receptor beta chains from one sample sequenced in a study of cytomegalovirus exposure and HLA in healthy donors. PCR involved 60 Vbeta and 13 Jbeta primers. The table came from immunoSEQ multiplex PCR; TCRdb's copy has only in-frame clones and leaves some out. The sample shows 100,000 to 150,000 clones, roughly 80% of them seen only once. The sample was PBMCs. Receptor source: a young man in good health and CMV-seronegative.

Concerning this clone: The same CDR3 is also encoded by other DNA sequences in this sample. The rearrangement uses TRBV6-5 and TRBJ2-7; TRBD1 is a possible D gene (6 bases). The CDR3 covers 14 residues. Germline V gene sequence: CDR1 MNHEY, CDR2 SVGAGI. V lost 7 bases and J 4 bases, leaving 17 bases between the germline ends. The CDR3 spells CASTAGVRGYEQYF. Written as DNA, the CDR3 is TGTGCCAGCACCGCAGGGGTTAGGGGATACGAGCAGTACTTC.

With respect to this clone: Other DNA sequences within the sample encode an identical CDR3. The chain has TRBV7-9 and TRBJ1-1; no clear D. Deletions cut 1 base from V and 1 base from J, with 4 bases between. Per germline, CDR1 SEHNR and CDR2 FQNEAQ (reference sequence). CDR3 length equals 13 residues. The chain's CDR3 is CASSLGQNTEAFF. CDR3 in DNA: TGTGCCAGCAGCTTAGGTCAGAACACTGAAGCTTTCTTT.

The rearrangement joins TRBV7-6 to TRBJ1-5; 7 bases match TRBD1. Trimming cost V 1 base and J 0 bases; bases outside gene matches: 9. CDR3 length equals 18 residues. CDR1 SGHVS and CDR2 FNYEAQ come from the germline V gene. CDR3 coding DNA: TGTGCCAGCAGCTTAGGGTGGCAGGGGGATCATAGCAATCAGCCCCAGCATTTT. Translated: CASSLGWQGDHSNQPQHF.

V and J are TRBV6-5 and TRBJ2-7; TRBD1 agrees at 9 bases. Germline V lookup: CDR1 MNHEY, CDR2 SVGAGI. This CDR3 is 13 amino acids long. V dropped 5 bases and J dropped 6; count of bases not matched to a gene: 5. CDR3 sequence: CASSRGQGAEQYF. DNA of the CDR3: TGTGCCAGCAGTCGGGGACAGGGTGCCGAGCAGTACTTC.

The chain couples TRBV5-6 to TRBJ1-2; 10 bases agree with TRBD1. Germline V gene sequence: CDR1 SGHDT, CDR2 YYEEEE. The CDR3 covers 18 residues. V dropped 0 bases and J dropped 4; count of bases not matched to a gene: 12. The CDR3 bases are TGTGCCAGCAGCTTGGGAGGGGACAGGGGAGCACGAGGCTATGGCTACACCTTC. It encodes CASSLGGDRGARGYGYTF.

V is TRBV5-6 and J is TRBJ2-1; D not certain. Germline V CDR1 and CDR2: SGHDT, YYEEEE. The CDR3 sequence is 12 residues long. Trimming cost V 0 bases and J 5 bases, with 3 bases left between them. CDR3 bases: TGTGCCAGCAGCTTGGCGGACAATGAGCAGTTCTTC. Translation gives CASSLADNEQFF.

The chain couples TRBV27 to TRBJ1-2, with D tentatively TRBD1 (6 bases). V was pared by 5 bases and J by 5 bases, with 9 bases between. Germline V CDR1 and CDR2: MNHEY, SMNVEV (reference sequence). The CDR3 contains 12 residues. CDR3 sequence: CASSNQGYGYTF. CDR3 in DNA: TGTGCCAGCAGTAACCAGGGGTATGGCTACACCTTC.

The CDR3 region has the DNA TGTGCCAGCAGCCCCCGGGGCACAGATACGCAGTATTTT. Amino acid sequence: CASSPRGTDTQYF. V usage is TRBV7-7 and J usage is TRBJ2-3; D call uncertain. The ends were cut back, 5 bases at V and 1 base at J, with 7 bases in the middle. The CDR3 is made up of 13 amino acids. Germline V lookup: CDR1 SSHAT, CDR2 FNYEAQ (reference sequence).

This chain connects TRBV11-2 to TRBJ1-2; 10 bases fit TRBD1. The CDR3 loop spans 15 amino acids. V was pared by 0 bases and J by 8 bases, with 6 bases of the junction left unmatched. CDR1 is SGHAT and CDR2 is FQNNGV in the germline V gene. The CDR3 DNA reads as TGTGCCAGCAGCTTAGATCGGACAGGGGGTTCCGGCTACACCTTC. It translates to CASSLDRTGGSGYTF.

The rearrangement uses TRBV30 and TRBJ2-5; 12 bases are a match to TRBD1. CDR1 is GTSNPN and CDR2 is SVGIG in the germline V gene (reference sequence). CDR3 size: 16 residues. V lost 2 bases and J lost 5; bases outside the gene matches: 9. The CDR3 region has the DNA TGTGCCTGGAGTCCCGGGACAGGGGGCGCTGGGGAGACCCAGTACTTC. It encodes CAWSPGTGGAGETQYF.

The chain joins TRBV28 to TRBJ2-6, with 7 bases fitting TRBD2. This CDR3 has 15 residues. Germline loops: CDR1 MDHEN, CDR2 SYDVKM. V lost 6 bases to trimming and J lost 2 bases; unmatched junction nucleotides: 4. The CDR3 DNA sequence: TGTGCCAGCAGGGCGGGGGTTGCTGGGGCCAACGTCCTGACTTTC. Translated, it gives CASRAGVAGANVLTF.

This clone was observed a single time. This chain joins TRBV5-4 and TRBJ2-7, with a possible D match to TRBD1 (7 bases). V lost 1 base to trimming and J lost 5 bases, with 13 bases between them. Germline-derived CDR1 and CDR2 are SGHNT and YYREEE (reference sequence). This CDR3 is 14 amino acids long. CDR3 region: CASSLIDREDEQYF. The CDR3 DNA reads as TGTGCCAGCAGCTTGATAGACAGGGAGGACGAGCAGTACTTC. The variable domain in full, with the rest retrieved from reference TRBV5-4 and TRBJ2-7, is ETGVTQSPTHLIKTRGQQVTLRCSSQSGHNTVSWYQQALGQGPQFIFQYYREEENGRGNFPPRFSGLQFPNYSSELNVNALELDDSALYLCASSLIDREDEQYFGPGTRLTVT.

The V gene is TRBV9, the J gene TRBJ1-5; TRBD1 might be the D (6 bases). This CDR3 spans 15 amino acids. Trimming removed 3 bases at V and 1 base at J, with 11 bases between. The germline V gene has CDR1 SGDLS and CDR2 YYNGEE. The CDR3 DNA follows: TGTGCCAGCAGCGCCTCCGGGACAAGCAATCAGCCCCAGCATTTT. This sequence encodes CASSASGTSNQPQHF.

J is TRBJ2-3 and V is TRBV5-1; perhaps TRBD2 as D (5 bases). From germline, CDR1 is SGHRS and CDR2 YFSETQ. The V gene lost 3 bases and the J gene lost 3 bases, with 17 bases spanning the gap. CDR3 length equals 16 residues. The CDR3 nucleotides read TGCGCCAGCAGCTCGGGGAAGGTTGTTGGGACAGATACGCAGTATTTT. Translating gives CASSSGKVVGTDTQYF.

This clone was counted a few times. This chain uses TRBV7-8 with TRBJ1-4; TRBD1 matches 7 bases. The CDR3 has 18 amino acids. The germline CDR1 and CDR2 sequences are SGHVS and FQNEAQ. J was trimmed by 4 bases and V by 5 bases; bases with no gene match: 16. The CDR3 loop is CASSLLGGSSYVNEKLFF. CDR3 DNA: TGTGCCAGCAGCCTTCTAGGGGGCAGTAGTTATGTTAATGAAAAACTGTTTTTT.